A selection of T cell receptor beta chains follows, all from one sample in a study of T cells after yellow fever vaccination. TCRdb passed the 5' RACE reads through MiXCR, listing each CDR3 protein once. Of 500,000 to 650,000 distinct CDR3 sequences in the sample, about 17% were seen once. The sample here was PBMCs, taken about 5 days after the first yellow fever vaccination. Receptor source: a man younger than 35 who received the YFV17D yellow fever vaccine. Both conserved end residues are part of each CDR3. The D gene is left open where the match is weak. Rows give clone size only sometimes, using once, few, many, or a class for an expanded clone.

V gene: TRBV5-1
J gene: TRBJ2-1
D gene: TRBD2
clone size: -
CDR3 protein: CASSLAGELYNEQFF
CDR3 DNA: TGCGCCAGCAGCTTAGCGGGGGAGCTCTACAATGAGCAGTTCTTC

V gene: TRBV28
J gene: TRBJ2-2
D gene: -
clone size: -
CDR3 protein: CASSFAGSYWDTGELFF
CDR3 DNA: TGTGCCAGCAGTTTCGCGGGGTCCTATTGGGACACCGGGGAGCTGTTTTTT

V gene: TRBV6-5
J gene: TRBJ1-2
D gene: -
clone size: few
CDR3 protein: CASSYSRGANYGYTF
CDR3 DNA: TGTGCCAGCAGTTACTCGCGAGGGGCCAACTATGGCTACACCTTC

V gene: TRBV11-2
J gene: TRBJ1-1
D gene: -
clone size: -
CDR3 protein: CASSLRWTNTEAFF
CDR3 DNA: TGTGCCAGCAGCTTAAGGTGGACAAACACTGAAGCTTTCTTT

V gene: TRBV7-8
J gene: TRBJ1-2
D gene: TRBD1
clone size: -
CDR3 protein: CASSLGRGEGDGYTF
CDR3 DNA: TGTGCCAGCAGCTTAGGCAGGGGGGAAGGAGATGGCTACACCTTC

V gene: TRBV5-1
J gene: TRBJ2-2
D gene: -
clone size: few
CDR3 protein: CASSMGQGRYGELFF
CDR3 DNA: TGCGCCAGCAGTATGGGGCAGGGGAGGTACGGCGAGCTGTTTTTT

V gene: TRBV25-1
J gene: TRBJ2-3
D gene: -
clone size: -
CDR3 protein: CASSPGLIYTQYF
CDR3 DNA: TGTGCCAGCAGTCCCGGGCTCATCTATACGCAGTATTTT

V gene: TRBV4-1
J gene: TRBJ1-2
D gene: -
clone size: -
CDR3 protein: CASSQAPGSGYTF
CDR3 DNA: TGCGCCAGCAGCCAAGCCCCGGGTTCAGGCTACACCTTC

V gene: TRBV20-1
J gene: TRBJ2-7
D gene: -
clone size: -
CDR3 protein: CSARGPGELYF
CDR3 DNA: TGCAGTGCTAGAGGCCCGGGAGAGCTTTACTTC

V gene: TRBV7-9
J gene: TRBJ1-2
D gene: TRBD1
clone size: -
CDR3 protein: CASSISGTALGYTF
CDR3 DNA: TGTGCCAGCAGTATATCCGGGACAGCTCTTGGCTACACCTTC

V gene: TRBV18
J gene: TRBJ2-1
D gene: -
clone size: few
CDR3 protein: CASSPRGLGVDEQFF
CDR3 DNA: TGTGCCAGCTCACCCCGTGGCCTAGGGGTCGATGAGCAGTTCTTC

V gene: TRBV29-1
J gene: TRBJ1-1
D gene: -
clone size: few
CDR3 protein: CSVEQSVNTEAFF
CDR3 DNA: TGCAGCGTTGAGCAGTCCGTGAACACTGAAGCTTTCTTT

V gene: TRBV5-1
J gene: TRBJ2-1
D gene: TRBD2
clone size: few
CDR3 protein: CASSLPGLVANEQFF
CDR3 DNA: TGCGCCAGCAGCTTGCCGGGACTAGTTGCCAATGAGCAGTTCTTC

V gene: TRBV10-3
J gene: TRBJ1-2
D gene: TRBD1
clone size: few
CDR3 protein: CAISTGAHPRSYTF
CDR3 DNA: TGTGCCATCAGTACAGGGGCACACCCCAGGAGCTACACCTTC

V gene: TRBV6-2/TRBV6-3
J gene: TRBJ2-4
D gene: -
clone size: few
CDR3 protein: CASSRASVAKNIQYF
CDR3 DNA: TGTGCCAGCAGTCGGGCTTCAGTAGCCAAAAACATTCAGTACTTC

V gene: TRBV25-1
J gene: TRBJ1-1
D gene: -
clone size: few
CDR3 protein: CASSRSWIGSGSTEAFF
CDR3 DNA: TGTGCCAGCAGTCGGTCCTGGATAGGCTCGGGTTCCACTGAAGCTTTCTTT

V gene: TRBV5-5
J gene: TRBJ2-5
D gene: -
clone size: few
CDR3 protein: CASTERGERQETQYF
CDR3 DNA: TGTGCCAGCACGGAAAGGGGTGAACGTCAAGAGACCCAGTACTTC

V gene: TRBV6-1
J gene: TRBJ1-1
D gene: -
clone size: few
CDR3 protein: CASRETSRGTEAFF
CDR3 DNA: TGTGCCAGCAGGGAAACGTCCAGGGGCACTGAAGCTTTCTTT

V gene: TRBV12-3/TRBV12-4
J gene: TRBJ2-7
D gene: -
clone size: -
CDR3 protein: CASSLGGLRGSNEQYF
CDR3 DNA: TGTGCCAGCAGTTTGGGGGGGCTGAGGGGGTCCAACGAGCAGTACTTC

V gene: TRBV4-3
J gene: TRBJ2-7
D gene: -
clone size: -
CDR3 protein: CASSQDLRYEQYF
CDR3 DNA: TGCGCCAGCAGCCAAGATCTGAGATACGAGCAGTACTTC

V gene: TRBV9
J gene: TRBJ2-3
D gene: -
clone size: few
CDR3 protein: CASSSHPVAGADTQYF
CDR3 DNA: TGTGCCAGCAGCTCCCATCCGGTGGCGGGGGCGGATACGCAGTATTTT

V gene: TRBV7-9
J gene: TRBJ1-1
D gene: -
clone size: -
CDR3 protein: CASGGRGTEAFF
CDR3 DNA: TGTGCCAGCGGGGGCCGAGGCACTGAAGCTTTCTTT

V gene: TRBV7-9
J gene: TRBJ1-1
D gene: -
clone size: -
CDR3 protein: CASSSTRGAAFF
CDR3 DNA: TGTGCCAGCAGCTCGACAAGGGGAGCGGCTTTCTTT

V gene: TRBV20-1
J gene: TRBJ1-1
D gene: -
clone size: -
CDR3 protein: CSAREGAVEAFF
CDR3 DNA: TGCAGTGCTAGAGAGGGGGCGGTTGAAGCTTTCTTT

V gene: TRBV6-5
J gene: TRBJ2-4
D gene: -
clone size: -
CDR3 protein: CASSYSRRNYAGSTQYF
CDR3 DNA: TGTGCCAGCAGTTACTCGCGGAGAAATTATGCAGGGTCAACTCAGTACTTC

V gene: TRBV6-6
J gene: TRBJ1-4
D gene: -
clone size: few
CDR3 protein: CASSLTLNEKLFF
CDR3 DNA: TGTGCCAGCAGCCTAACCTTGAATGAAAAACTGTTTTTT